The 10 T cell receptor beta chains below come from one sample, sequenced in a study of metastatic and nonmetastatic thyroid tumors. No patient had received any treatment before thyroid surgery. MiXCR re-clonotyped the PCR reads for TCRdb. The sample consists of 53,000 or so clones, about 20% of them appearing once. The sample comprised blood. These TCRs come from a female donor with papillary thyroid cancer or a benign thyroid nodule (not recorded which). Some clones in this sample may be carry-over from other donors' samples.

This clone was found many times. The chain carries TRBV9 and TRBJ1-6, with 8 bases matching TRBD1. V lost 4 bases, J lost 7 bases, and 4 bases stayed unmatched. This CDR3 has 14 amino acids. Per germline, CDR1 SGDLS and CDR2 YYNGEE. DNA for the CDR3: TGTGCCAGCAGCCCGGGACAGGTCAATTCACCCCTCCACTTT. It is translated as CASSPGQVNSPLHF.

This clone was counted many times. The chain recombines TRBV28 with TRBJ2-2, with 12 nucleotides matching TRBD2. CDR3 length equals 17 residues. The ends lost 8 bases at V and 4 bases at J; junction bases unmatched: 11. Germline CDR1 is MDHEN and CDR2 is SYDVKM. The DNA for the CDR3 is TGTGCCAGCGGCCGCCCTCCGGGACTAGCGGGCACCGGGGAGCTGTTTTTT. Protein sequence: CASGRPPGLAGTGELFF.

This clone has only a few counts. A much larger clone lies one base from this, so it may be a read error. At the DNA level, this CDR3 is encoded by other sequences in the same sample as well. The rearrangement uses TRBV2 and TRBJ1-5, with D possibly being TRBD1 (5 bases). This CDR3 has 14 residues. Germline V CDR1 and CDR2: SNHLY, FYNNEI. V shed 7 bases and J shed 7 bases, with 17 bases lying between them. CDR3 amino acids: CASKVQGEGQPQHF. CDR3 DNA: TGTGCCAGCAAAGTACAAGGAGAGGGGCAGCCCCAGCATTTT.

In this sample, this clone turned up a few times. A much larger clone lies a single base off, so this may be a read error. The chain joins TRBV2 to TRBJ2-5; D could derive from TRBD1 or TRBD2 (5 bases each). The CDR3 extends over 14 amino acids. V was trimmed by 8 bases and J by 2 bases, leaving 15 bases between them. From germline, CDR1 is SNHLY and CDR2 FYNNEI. CDR3 sequence: CASALLGVQETQYF. The DNA of the CDR3 is TGTGCCAGCGCCCTATTGGGGGTACAAGAGACCCAGTACTTC.

There are many counts of this clone. J is TRBJ2-5 and V is TRBV7-2; TRBD2 agrees at 13 bases. V shed 6 bases, J shed 5 bases, and the junction held 18 bases outside the gene matches. The CDR3 totals 19 residues. CDR1 is SGHTA and CDR2 is FQGNSA in the germline V gene. CDR3 amino acids: CASSPGLAGVVSVGETQYF. The CDR3 DNA sequence: TGTGCCAGCAGTCCAGGACTAGCGGGAGTCGTATCAGTAGGGGAGACCCAGTACTTC.

This clone was seen ten or more times. CDR3 sequence: CASSTGPSTDTQYF. CDR3 coding DNA: TGTGCCAGTAGTACCGGACCCAGCACAGATACGCAGTATTTT. The chain links TRBV19 to TRBJ2-3; D uncertain. V gave up 4 bases and J gave up 0 bases, with 8 bases separating them. Per germline, CDR1 LNHDA and CDR2 SQIVND (reference sequence). This CDR3 is 14 amino acids long.

This clone was picked up many times. DNA for the CDR3: TGTGCCAGCAGTGACTCAATTATAAGAGGACTCCGGGGGGCCGGGGAGCTGTTTTTT. This sequence encodes CASSDSIIRGLRGAGELFF. The chain joins TRBV6-4 to TRBJ2-2; TRBD2 matches at 7 bases. This CDR3 has 19 amino acids. Germline-derived CDR1 and CDR2 are MRHNA and SNTAGT. The V segment lost 0 bases and the J segment 6 bases; nucleotides outside the gene matches: 16.

This clone was recorded many times. The gene calls are TRBV5-1 and TRBJ1-4; D is unclear. The CDR3 has 15 residues. CDR1 is SGHRS, CDR2 YFSETQ, per germline. Trimming stripped 1 base from V and 3 bases from J, with 10 bases between. In DNA form, the CDR3 reads TGCGCCAGCAGCTTGCAGGTCGATTCTAATGAAAAACTGTTTTTT. Amino acids: CASSLQVDSNEKLFF.

With respect to this clone: One junction end does not reproduce the germline sequence, and a read error may be involved. The chain recombines TRBV12-3 or TRBV12-4 with TRBJ1-6; no reliable D call. The CDR3 has 16 amino acids. The CDR3 here is CASSLGCGRNNSPHHF. As DNA, the CDR3 is TGTGCCAGCAGTTTAGGTTGCGGGAGAAATAATTCACCCCACCACTTT.

This clone appeared a few times. This chain links TRBV28 with TRBJ2-3; no definite D call. The CDR3 has 15 amino acids. Germline V gene sequence: CDR1 MDHEN, CDR2 SYDVKM. V lost 1 base to trimming and J lost 3 bases, with 11 bases between them. CDR3 region: CASSLFRASTDTQYF. DNA of the CDR3: TGTGCCAGCAGTTTATTTCGGGCTAGTACAGATACGCAGTATTTT.